The 19 T cell receptor beta chains below were found in one sample sequenced in a study of technical replicates of blood from a handful of donors. Measured with immunoSEQ multiplex PCR; TCRdb has only the in-frame clones, and not every one. The sample gives about 100,000 clones, roughly 96% of which show up once; roughly 0.2% is in the top ten. Sequenced input: T cells isolated from PBMCs. The receptors here all came from a human donor in good health.

The genes are TRBV6-6 and TRBJ1-4; no definite D call. The CDR3 spans 13 residues. Germline CDR1 is MNHNY and CDR2 is SVGAGI (reference sequence). The V gene lost 3 bases and the J gene lost 8 bases, with 10 bases spanning the gap. The CDR3 DNA is TGTGCCAGCAGTTATGGGCTTGGCGAAAAACTGTTTTTT. Its translation: CASSYGLGEKLFF.

The rearrangement uses TRBV5-3 and TRBJ2-5, with 7 bases identical to TRBD1. TRBV5-3 is labeled an ORF, and its function is uncertain. The CDR3 spans 14 residues. Trimming at V came to 3 bases and at J to 5 bases, leaving 7 bases not matched to a gene. In DNA, the CDR3 is TGTGCCAGAAGCTGCACAGGGGCTCGGGAGACCCAGTACTTC. Its protein is CARSCTGARETQYF.

The chain uses TRBV18 and TRBJ1-2, with D maybe TRBD1 (6 bases). The CDR3 sequence is 15 residues long. CDR1 and CDR2 from the germline V gene are KGHSH and LQKENI. The ends were cut back, 6 bases at V and 8 bases at J, with 22 bases in the middle. The DNA for the CDR3 is TGTGCCAGCTCCCCCCAAGGGGGAGTCAAGACGGGCTACACCTTC. Its protein is CASSPQGGVKTGYTF. The full variable domain, in which reference TRBV18 and TRBJ1-2 provide the parts outside the CDR3, is NAGVMQNPRHLVRRRGQEARLRCSPMKGHSHVYWYRQLPEEGLKFMVYLQKENIIDESGMPKERFSAEFPKEGPSILRIQQVVRGDSAAYFCASSPQGGVKTGYTFGSGTRLTVV.

V gene TRBV20-1 combines with J gene TRBJ2-1; D is ambiguous. Germline V gene data show CDR1 as DFQATT and CDR2 as SNEGSKA (reference sequence). The CDR3 extends over 11 amino acids. The V gene lost 0 bases and the J gene lost 9 bases, with 6 bases spanning the gap. Here the CDR3 reads CSARDRVEQFF. CDR3 DNA: TGCAGTGCTAGAGATCGGGTTGAGCAGTTCTTC.

The CDR3 region is CSVEAARGTDTQYF. The CDR3, as DNA: TGCAGCGTTGAAGCCGCTCGCGGCACAGATACGCAGTATTTT. The V and J genes are TRBV29-1 and TRBJ2-3; D gene unclear. The germline V and J ends were trimmed by 1 base and 1 base, with 9 bases remaining between them. CDR1 and CDR2 (germline): SQVTM, ANQGSEA. CDR3 length equals 14 residues.

The chain couples TRBV9 to TRBJ1-2, with 8 bases identical to TRBD1. Trimming at V came to 0 bases and at J to 2 bases, leaving 3 bases not matched to a gene. Germline V gene sequence: CDR1 SGDLS, CDR2 YYNGEE. The CDR3 contains 15 residues. The DNA of the CDR3 is TGTGCCAGCAGCGTAGCGACAGGGGCCAACTATGGCTACACCTTC. Its protein is CASSVATGANYGYTF.

The chain combines TRBV6-6 with TRBJ2-2, with 7 bases aligning to TRBD2. Germline values: CDR1 MNHNY, CDR2 SVGAGI (reference sequence). The V segment lost 4 bases and the J segment 6 bases; nucleotides outside the gene matches: 8. The CDR3 contains 15 residues. CDR3 residues: CASSSGIAGPGELFF. The CDR3 DNA is TGTGCCAGCAGTTCCGGGATAGCGGGTCCCGGGGAGCTGTTTTTT.

The chain recombines TRBV5-1 with TRBJ2-7; 8 nucleotides match TRBD2. The ends lost 1 base at V and 10 bases at J; junction bases unmatched: 10. This CDR3 spans 14 amino acids. Per germline, CDR1 SGHRS and CDR2 YFSETQ. The CDR3: CASSLRTGGDDQYF. As DNA, the CDR3 is TGCGCCAGCAGCTTGAGAACGGGGGGGGATGATCAGTACTTC.

The rearrangement joins TRBV4-1 to TRBJ2-7; D perhaps matches TRBD1 (6 bases). Germline values: CDR1 MGHRA, CDR2 YSYEKL. The CDR3 runs to 16 residues. Trimming left V 4 bases short and J 4 bases short, with 20 bases between. DNA for the CDR3: TGCGCCAGCAGCCCCCTGTTCGAGGGGGTCCTATACGAGCAGTACTTC. It yields the protein CASSPLFEGVLYEQYF.

The chain couples TRBV6-1 to TRBJ1-6; D perhaps matches TRBD1 (6 bases). The CDR3 covers 13 residues. The germline CDR1 and CDR2 sequences are MNHNS and SASEGT. Trimming left V 11 bases short and J 6 bases short, with 14 bases between. CDR3 protein: CAGRDIINSPLHF. Written as DNA, the CDR3 is TGTGCCGGCCGGGACATAATTAATTCACCCCTCCACTTT.

This clone has only one observation. The chain links TRBV5-1 to TRBJ2-5, with D possibly matching TRBD2 (6 bases). From germline, CDR1 is SGHRS and CDR2 YFSETQ. V lost 4 bases to trimming and J lost 5 bases, with 15 bases between them. This CDR3 is built from 14 residues. The CDR3 region has the DNA TGCGCCAGCAGCCGGGGCTGGGACTCGGAGACCCAGTACTTC. Residues: CASSRGWDSETQYF. Full variable domain (rest looked up from reference TRBV5-1 and TRBJ2-5): KAGVTQTPRYLIKTRGQQVTLSCSPISGHRSVSWYQQTPGQGLQFLFEYFSETQRNKGNFPGRFSGRQFSNSRSEMNVSTLELGDSALYLCASSRGWDSETQYFGPGTRLLVL.

J is TRBJ1-1 and V is TRBV6-6, with 9 nucleotides matching TRBD1. V trimming: 5 bases; J trimming: 11 bases; junction bases outside the gene matches: 12. The CDR3 contains 14 residues. Germline CDR1 and CDR2: MNHNY and SVGAGI (reference sequence). The CDR3 DNA sequence: TGTGCCAGCAGTCCGGTAGGACAGGGGCCACGGGCTTTCTTT. This encodes CASSPVGQGPRAFF.

This chain joins TRBV6-1 and TRBJ2-1, with D uncertain. The CDR3 runs to 14 residues. The germline gives CDR1 MNHNS, CDR2 SASEGT. Trimming removed 5 bases at V and 1 base at J, with 9 bases between. CDR3 residues: CASSFAKSYNEQFF. In DNA, the CDR3 is TGTGCCAGCAGTTTTGCGAAATCCTACAATGAGCAGTTCTTC.

The gene calls are TRBV29-1 and TRBJ2-7, with 11 bases identical to TRBD2. J gave up 5 bases and V 2 bases, and 8 bases lay outside the gene matches. The CDR3 runs 15 residues. Germline lookup yields CDR1 SQVTM and CDR2 ANQGSEA. This CDR3 is CSVELDSGGDDEQYF. Here the CDR3 DNA reads TGCAGCGTTGAACTGGATAGCGGGGGGGATGACGAGCAGTACTTC.

This sequence joins TRBV5-1 and TRBJ2-2, with 8 bases matching TRBD1. Germline values: CDR1 SGHRS, CDR2 YFSETQ. The CDR3 length is 15 residues. J gave up 4 bases and V 2 bases, and 4 bases lay outside the gene matches. The CDR3 loop reads CASSFRTGSTGELFF. The CDR3, as DNA: TGCGCCAGCAGCTTTAGGACAGGGAGCACCGGGGAGCTGTTTTTT.

This clone was counted a single time. One junction end disagrees with the germline gene, perhaps due to a read error. The J gene is TRBJ2-7, the V gene TRBV10-2, with 13 bases matching TRBD2. The CDR3 runs to 14 residues. Germline-derived CDR1 and CDR2 are WSHSY and SAAADI. The CDR3 here is CASSETRTSGSFEF. The DNA for the CDR3 is TGCGCCAGCAGTGAGACGAGGACTAGCGGGAGTTTTGAGTTC.

The chain uses TRBV30 and TRBJ1-2; 8 bases are shared with TRBD1. The CDR3 spans 11 residues. Germline V gives CDR1 GTSNPN, CDR2 SVGIG (reference sequence). V was pared by 2 bases and J by 8 bases, with 1 base of the junction left unmatched. The CDR3 DNA reads as TGTGCCTGGAGTCCAGGGGGCGGCTACACCTTC. Translation gives CAWSPGGGYTF.

This rearrangement joins TRBV5-1 to TRBJ1-1; D perhaps matches TRBD1 (5 bases). The CDR3 runs 12 residues. The ends were cut back, 2 bases at V and 6 bases at J, with 8 bases in the middle. The germline V gene has CDR1 SGHRS and CDR2 YFSETQ. CDR3: CASSFRDSEAFF. DNA of the CDR3: TGCGCCAGCAGCTTCAGGGACTCTGAAGCTTTCTTT. Drawing the rest from reference TRBV5-1 and TRBJ1-1, the complete variable domain is KAGVTQTPRYLIKTRGQQVTLSCSPISGHRSVSWYQQTPGQGLQFLFEYFSETQRNKGNFPGRFSGRQFSNSRSEMNVSTLELGDSALYLCASSFRDSEAFFGQGTRLTVV.

The V call is TRBV5-1, the J call TRBJ1-1; D unresolved. Per the germline V gene, CDR1 is SGHRS and CDR2 is YFSETQ. V was cut by 1 base and J by 0 bases, with 16 bases left in between. This CDR3 spans 17 amino acids. CDR3 region: CASSLLPGSIMNTEAFF. In nucleotides, the CDR3 is TGCGCCAGCAGCTTGTTACCGGGGTCCATAATGAACACTGAAGCTTTCTTT.